This T cell receptor (beta chain) was recorded in a study of T cells in Graves' hyperthyroidism and ophthalmopathy. Germline V CDR1 and CDR2: SEHNR, FQNEAQ (reference sequence). The length of the CDR3 is 16 residues. Stability of Graves' hyperthyroidism was defined as absent ophthalmopathy progression within 18 months. Amplification targeted TCR beta CDR3 regions from RNA transcripts. The HTBI primer set served for first-round RT-PCR of the TCR CDR3. TCRdb reprocessed the multiplex PCR reads with MiXCR, giving one entry per CDR3 protein. The profile covers hundreds of thousands of distinct CDR3 sequences, with 46% appearing a single time and 8.2% taken by the ten largest.

The sequencing sample was made of peripheral blood or thyroid tissue (not recorded which). This TCR was sampled from a woman aged 18-30 years with Graves' hyperthyroidism. The chain joins TRBV7-9 to TRBJ2-5, with a weak D call TRBD1 (5 bases). The J call may be incorrect, as the DNA end agrees better with TRBJ2-7. CDR3: CASSFRVSGASYEQYF. The CDR3 DNA reads TGTGCCAGCAGCTTTCGGGTATCTGGGGCCTCCTACGAGCAGTACTTC.